The 10 T cell receptor beta chains presented below share a single source sample, sequenced in a study of beta chain features in type 1 diabetes. As every portion of the isolated RNA was reverse transcribed, the sequencing read expressed TCRB transcripts. This table comes from immunoSEQ multiplex PCR, and its TCRdb copy is limited to in-frame clones, with some not included. This repertoire shows under 300,000 clones, 25% to 30% found once; its top ten account for 4%. Sequenced sample: central memory CD4+ T cells from blood. These receptors all come from a man aged 25-45 years in good health.

This clone turned up a few times. The J gene is TRBJ2-5, the V gene TRBV14; 7 bases line up with TRBD1. Germline V gene lookup returns CDR1 SGHDN and CDR2 FVKESK. Trimming removed 1 base from V and 4 bases from J; junction bases left unmatched: 6. The CDR3 loop spans 15 amino acids. The CDR3 protein is CASSQGTGDGETQYF. CDR3 DNA: TGTGCCAGCAGCCAAGGAACAGGGGACGGAGAGACCCAGTACTTC.

The chain couples TRBV6-5 to TRBJ2-5, with TRBD1 matching over 10 bases. The CDR3 runs to 12 residues. V lost 7 bases and J lost 8; bases outside the gene matches: 4. CDR1 and CDR2 (germline): MNHEY, SVGAGI. The DNA for the CDR3 is TGTGCCAGCAAGGGACAGGGGCGAACCCAGTACTTC. Its protein product is CASKGQGRTQYF.

As to this clone: Other DNA sequences within the sample encode an identical CDR3. The rearrangement links TRBV6-5 to TRBJ1-2, with D uncertain. Trimming shortened V by 3 bases and J by 2 bases, and 7 bases separated the two germline ends. This CDR3 region has 13 residues. CDR1 and CDR2 from the germline V gene are MNHEY and SVGAGI. CDR3 amino acids: CASSYDGNYGYTF. CDR3 DNA sequence: TGTGCCAGCAGTTATGACGGAAACTATGGCTACACCTTC.

The chain recombines TRBV5-1 with TRBJ2-2; D uncertain. V lost 4 bases to trimming and J lost 1 base, with 8 bases between them. Germline V gene data show CDR1 as SGHRS and CDR2 as YFSETQ. There are 14 residues in the CDR3. CDR3 nucleotides: TGCGCCAGCAGCGAATTAATGAACACCGGGGAGCTGTTTTTT. Translated: CASSELMNTGELFF. Supplemented by reference TRBV5-1 and TRBJ2-2, the full variable domain reads KAGVTQTPRYLIKTRGQQVTLSCSPISGHRSVSWYQQTPGQGLQFLFEYFSETQRNKGNFPGRFSGRQFSNSRSEMNVSTLELGDSALYLCASSELMNTGELFFGEGSRLTVL.

This clone occurred a few times. This chain connects TRBV15 to TRBJ1-5; D is ambiguous. The CDR3 contains 13 residues. The V end was cut by 7 bases, the J end by 7 bases, with 14 bases between. Germline loops: CDR1 LNHNV, CDR2 YYDKDF (reference sequence). The CDR3 loop reads CATTTGLGQPQHF. CDR3 DNA sequence: TGTGCCACCACCACGGGCTTGGGCCAGCCCCAGCATTTT.

This clone was found a few times. This chain connects TRBV4-1 to TRBJ1-1; D is uncertain. CDR1 MGHRA and CDR2 YSYEKL come from the germline V gene. Deletions cut 5 bases from V and 0 bases from J, with 7 bases between. The CDR3 sequence is 13 residues long. The CDR3 DNA reads as TGCGCCAGCAGCGCTCAGTTGAACACTGAAGCTTTCTTT. Protein product: CASSAQLNTEAFF.

Points on this clone: Since a far larger clone is one base different, this is likely a read error. The chain links TRBV7-2 to TRBJ2-3, with a tentative D call TRBD2 (6 bases). The CDR3 length is 15 residues. Trimming pared 2 bases from V and 3 bases from J, leaving 12 bases between. From germline, CDR1 is SGHTA and CDR2 FQGNSA. CDR3 DNA sequence: TGTGCCAGCAGCTTATGGGCAGGGAGGACAGATACGCAGTATTTT. Protein product: CASSLWAGRTDTQYF.

This clone was counted between two and nine times. The V gene is TRBV4-1, the J gene TRBJ2-3; a weak D match, TRBD1 (6 bases). CDR1 MGHRA and CDR2 YSYEKL come from the germline V gene. V dropped 2 bases and J dropped 3 bases, with 18 bases sitting between them. The CDR3 extends over 17 amino acids. The CDR3, as DNA: TGCGCCAGCAGCCAAACCTCAGGAGGCAGGGGAACAGATACGCAGTATTTT. Protein: CASSQTSGGRGTDTQYF.

This clone has just a few counts. The rearrangement uses TRBV5-1 and TRBJ2-5, with D perhaps TRBD1 or TRBD2 (5 bases each). The J call may be wrong; the DNA end is better matched by TRBJ2-7. The CDR3 consists of 14 residues. Germline-derived CDR1 and CDR2 are SGHRS and YFSETQ. The CDR3 sequence: CASSLEPGLYEQYF. The DNA for the CDR3 is TGCGCCAGCAGCTTGGAGCCGGGGCTCTACGAGCAGTACTTC.

This clone has only a few counts. The chain employs TRBV11-2 and TRBJ2-3; a weak D match, TRBD1 (5 bases). The CDR3 totals 13 residues. V was shortened by 5 bases and J by 8 bases, with 14 bases between the two germline ends. Germline lookup yields CDR1 SGHAT and CDR2 FQNNGV. In nucleotides, the CDR3 is TGTGCCAGCAGCCCAGGGTCCTCGGGTACGCAGTATTTT. It yields the protein CASSPGSSGTQYF.